The table lists the clone carrying this TCR beta chain with many counts. Its antigen is still unknown. Germline CDR1 and CDR2: MNHEY and SVGAGI. CDR3 length equals 15 residues. The V and J ends lost 6 bases and 2 bases respectively, with 15 bases between them. Whole-study findings and limits: The larger cohort examined one V-J beta rearrangement, not whole repertoires.

After constant-region reverse-primer amplification, full-length variable regions underwent semi-nested PCR with Nested Universal Primer A. Using its own MiXCR run on the 5' RACE reads, TCRdb lists one record per CDR3 protein. Among roughly 50,000 distinct CDR3 sequences listed, approximately 17% were seen once. Naive CD4+ cells had CD25+ Tregs removed. V and J are TRBV6-5 and TRBJ2-3; D remains unclear. The sequenced sample consisted of naive CD4+ T cells sorted from blood. The subset here: naive CD4+ T cells, CD4+CD45RA+CD25-. The source is a female donor with breast cancer. CDR3 nucleotides: TGTGCCAGCAGCTCGGACCCGCTCGACACAGATACGCAGTATTTT. Its protein is CASSSDPLDTDTQYF.